What follows are 22 T cell receptor beta chains derived from one specimen sequenced in a study of blood T cell repertoires in COVID-19. This table comes from immunoSEQ multiplex PCR, and its TCRdb copy is limited to in-frame clones, with some not included. The sample consists of about 250,000 clones, about 91% of them appearing once. Sequenced sample: peripheral blood. These receptors all stem from a man aged 80 or over with acute or convalescent COVID-19.

The chain recombines TRBV11-2 with TRBJ2-1; the match to TRBD1 covers 10 bases. Losses at the gene ends were 5 bases for V and 4 bases for J; bases not matched to a gene: 17. The CDR3 covers 19 residues. Germline CDR1 is SGHAT and CDR2 is FQNNGV. The CDR3 loop is CASSIRAGTGAVFYNEQFF. The CDR3 DNA follows: TGTGCCAGCAGCATCCGCGCCGGGACAGGGGCCGTTTTTTACAATGAGCAGTTCTTC.

This chain uses TRBV6-6 with TRBJ2-7; D possibly corresponds to TRBD1 (5 bases). Trimming left V 6 bases short and J 2 bases short, with 11 bases between. The CDR3 runs 13 residues. Germline CDR1 is MNHNY and CDR2 is SVGAGI (reference sequence). In DNA form, the CDR3 reads TGTGCCAGCAGAAGGGGCGGAACCTACGAGCAGTACTTC. Its translation: CASRRGGTYEQYF.

The V call is TRBV3-1 (or the pseudogene TRBV3-2), the J call TRBJ1-5, with 7 positions matching TRBD1. Germline V gene lookup returns CDR1 LGHDT and CDR2 YNNKEL (reference sequence). V lost 4 bases and J lost 3; bases outside the gene matches: 3. The CDR3 sequence is 14 residues long. The CDR3 bases are TGTGCCAGCAGCCCAACAGGGGACAATCAGCCCCAGCATTTT. Its translation: CASSPTGDNQPQHF.

The rearrangement links TRBV10-3 to TRBJ1-2; the match to TRBD1 covers 7 bases. This CDR3 is 13 amino acids long. CDR1 and CDR2 (germline): ENHRY, SYGVKD. Trimming took 7 bases from V and 2 from J; bases not matched to a gene: 4. CDR3 amino acids: CAIMPGGNYGYTF. CDR3 in DNA: TGTGCCATCATGCCAGGGGGGAACTATGGCTACACCTTC.

The rearrangement joins TRBV7-8 to TRBJ1-2, with 8 bases matching TRBD1. This CDR3 is 13 amino acids long. V shed 1 base and J 10 bases; nucleotides not matched to a gene: 5. CDR1 is SGHVS and CDR2 is FQNEAQ in the germline V gene. CDR3 coding DNA: TGTGCCAGCAGCTTAGAAGACAGGGGATACTACACCTTC. Encoded protein: CASSLEDRGYYTF.

V is TRBV18 and J is TRBJ1-1, with D hard to call. V was cut by 6 bases and J by 8 bases, with 13 bases left in between. CDR1 is KGHSH, CDR2 LQKENI, per germline. The CDR3 extends over 12 amino acids. CDR3 residues: CASSFLGEEAFF. The CDR3 coding sequence is TGTGCCAGCTCGTTTCTCGGGGAGGAAGCTTTCTTT.

This rearrangement joins TRBV5-1 to TRBJ2-5, with 13 bases matching TRBD2. The germline V gene has CDR1 SGHRS and CDR2 YFSETQ. Trimming removed 4 bases from V and 4 bases from J; junction bases left unmatched: 7. The length of the CDR3 is 16 residues. CDR3 nucleotides: TGCGCCAGCAGCATTACTAGCGGGGGGGCCGTAGAGACCCAGTACTTC. It yields the protein CASSITSGGAVETQYF.

This chain links TRBV5-4 with TRBJ2-2; 15 bases agree with TRBD2. The CDR3 loop spans 17 amino acids. From germline, CDR1 is SGHNT and CDR2 YYREEE (reference sequence). Trimming at V came to 4 bases and at J to 5 bases, leaving 6 bases not matched to a gene. The CDR3 spells CASSPEGTSGGTGELFF. The CDR3 DNA follows: TGTGCCAGCAGCCCGGAGGGGACTAGCGGGGGGACCGGGGAGCTGTTTTTT.

With respect to this clone: Other nucleotide sequences in the sample specify the same CDR3. The chain combines TRBV18 with TRBJ1-1, with a weak D call TRBD1 (6 bases). The V end lost 6 bases, the J end lost 0 bases, and 11 bases lay between the germline ends. This CDR3 is 14 amino acids long. From germline, CDR1 is KGHSH and CDR2 LQKENI. The DNA of the CDR3 is TGTGCCAGCTCCCTCGGACAGATGAACACTGAAGCTTTCTTT. Protein: CASSLGQMNTEAFF.

This chain connects TRBV2 to TRBJ1-6; D is possibly TRBD1 (6 bases). V was cut by 4 bases and J by 7 bases, with 11 bases left in between. This CDR3 contains 14 residues. The V gene's germline CDR1 is SNHLY and CDR2 FYNNEI. This chain's CDR3 is CASSVQGDNSPLHF. For the CDR3, the DNA is TGTGCCAGCAGTGTACAGGGCGACAATTCACCCCTCCACTTT.

In DNA, the CDR3 is TGTGCCAGCAGCGAAAATGGCCACACAGATACGCAGTATTTT. Translation gives CASSENGHTDTQYF. The genes are TRBV7-3 and TRBJ2-3; the D is unclear. Trimming cost V 5 bases and J 2 bases, with 11 bases left between them. CDR3 length equals 14 residues. Germline V CDR1 and CDR2: SGHTA, FQGTGA.

J is TRBJ1-1 and V is TRBV4-3, with unresolved D. CDR3 size: 15 residues. CDR1 and CDR2 from the germline V gene are LGHNA and YSLEER. V was shortened by 0 bases and J by 5 bases, with 13 bases between the two germline ends. The CDR3 sequence: CASSQDLIGGTEAFF. In DNA, the CDR3 is TGCGCCAGCAGCCAAGATCTAATCGGAGGGACTGAAGCTTTCTTT.

The V gene is TRBV27, the J gene TRBJ2-7; 8 positions agree with TRBD1. Per germline, CDR1 MNHEY and CDR2 SMNVEV (reference sequence). J was trimmed by 0 bases and V by 5 bases; bases with no gene match: 3. CDR3 length: 14 amino acids. The CDR3 protein is CASSTGGSSYEQYF. The DNA for the CDR3 is TGTGCCAGCAGTACAGGGGGGTCCTCCTACGAGCAGTACTTC.

The chain employs TRBV18 and TRBJ2-5; 10 bases align to TRBD1. Unmatched junction bases numbered 1, after V lost 3 bases and J lost 0 bases. The length of the CDR3 is 15 residues. Germline CDR1 KGHSH, CDR2 LQKENI. CDR3 coding DNA: TGTGCCAGCTCACCCGGACAGGGGGACCAAGAGACCCAGTACTTC. This encodes CASSPGQGDQETQYF. The complete variable domain, with remaining parts taken from reference TRBV18 and TRBJ2-5, reads NAGVMQNPRHLVRRRGQEARLRCSPMKGHSHVYWYRQLPEEGLKFMVYLQKENIIDESGMPKERFSAEFPKEGPSILRIQQVVRGDSAAYFCASSPGQGDQETQYFGPGTRLLVL.

The genes are TRBV2 and TRBJ1-2, with 7 bases matching TRBD1. The V segment lost 6 bases and the J segment 0 bases; nucleotides outside the gene matches: 10. CDR1 is SNHLY and CDR2 is FYNNEI in the germline V gene. The CDR3 is 16 residues long. CDR3 bases: TGTGCCAGCAGGAGGGGACAGCACGACTCTAACTATGGCTACACCTTC. It specifies CASRRGQHDSNYGYTF.

The chain employs TRBV5-4 and TRBJ1-3, with 7 bases matching TRBD1. The CDR3 is made up of 16 amino acids. Trimming took 0 bases from V and 1 from J; bases not matched to a gene: 4. Germline CDR1 and CDR2: SGHNT and YYREEE (reference sequence). The CDR3, as DNA: TGTGCCAGCAGCTTGGCCCGACAGGGTTCTGGAAACACCATATATTTT. Translated: CASSLARQGSGNTIYF. Combining the CDR3 with reference TRBV5-4 and TRBJ1-3 gives the whole variable domain ETGVTQSPTHLIKTRGQQVTLRCSSQSGHNTVSWYQQALGQGPQFIFQYYREEENGRGNFPPRFSGLQFPNYSSELNVNALELDDSALYLCASSLARQGSGNTIYFGEGSWLTVV.

This sequence joins TRBV6-5 and TRBJ1-1, with unresolved D. V lost 10 bases and J lost 0, with 12 bases in between. CDR1 and CDR2 (germline): MNHEY, SVGAGI. The CDR3 is made up of 13 amino acids. CDR3 residues: CATSENLNTEAFF. The CDR3, as DNA: TGTGCCACCTCTGAGAATTTGAACACTGAAGCTTTCTTT.

This chain links TRBV28 with TRBJ2-7, with D possibly TRBD2 on 5 matching bases. Germline V gives CDR1 MDHEN, CDR2 SYDVKM. CDR3 length equals 17 residues. Trimming took off 4 bases at V and 4 bases at J, with 23 bases between the two ends. CDR3 in amino acids: CASSSITGRGFLYEQYF. The CDR3 nucleotides read TGTGCCAGCAGTTCTATAACCGGACGGGGATTCTTATACGAGCAGTACTTC.

The chain couples TRBV28 to TRBJ1-2, with a possible D match to TRBD1 (6 bases). CDR1 is MDHEN, CDR2 SYDVKM, per germline. The CDR3 runs 13 residues. V was trimmed by 5 bases and J by 7 bases, leaving 14 bases between them. This CDR3 is CASSTTGSFGYTF. The CDR3 DNA is TGTGCCAGCAGTACTACAGGGTCGTTTGGCTACACCTTC.

This chain uses TRBV5-6 with TRBJ1-3, with unresolved D. Per germline, CDR1 SGHDT and CDR2 YYEEEE. This CDR3 is built from 13 residues. Trimming removed 3 bases from V and 0 bases from J, with 4 bases in between. The CDR3 bases are TGTGCCAGCAGCTCGTACTCTGGAAACACCATATATTTT. Translating it yields CASSSYSGNTIYF.

The chain employs TRBV12-3 or TRBV12-4 and TRBJ1-5, with D possibly TRBD1 on 5 matching bases. The V and J ends lost 5 bases and 6 bases respectively, with 11 bases between them. The CDR3 consists of 13 residues. The CDR3 DNA sequence: TGTGCCAGCAGTCCAGGGAAAAGTCAGCCCCAGCATTTT. This gives the protein CASSPGKSQPQHF.

This clone turned up a few times. J is TRBJ1-1 and V is TRBV18; no clear D gene. The V gene lost 6 bases and the J gene lost 7 bases, with 12 bases spanning the gap. CDR3 length: 12 residues. CDR1 and CDR2 (germline): KGHSH, LQKENI. In nucleotides, the CDR3 is TGTGCCAGCTCGCCAAACACTATTGAAGCTTTCTTT. Translation gives CASSPNTIEAFF.